One and the same sample provided the 8 T cell receptor beta chains below, sequenced in a study of blood T cells in healthy people across ages. With a J-beta primer mix and a sample-barcoded 5' primer, a second PCR ran about 6 to 11 cycles. A single record per CDR3 protein comes from TCRdb applying MiXCR to the 5' RACE reads. The sample holds fewer than 700,000 distinct CDR3 sequences; roughly 48% are singletons and the top ten take approximately 25%. The sequenced sample consisted of blood. The receptor source for this set is a man at least 80 years old in good health.

This clonotype was picked up many times. The chain couples TRBV6-6 to TRBJ2-1, with a weak D call TRBD1 (5 bases). Germline V gene data show CDR1 as MNHNY and CDR2 as SVGAGI (reference sequence). This CDR3 spans 15 amino acids. Trimming pared 6 bases from V and 6 bases from J, leaving 18 bases between. CDR3 sequence: CASRPSGFVFNEQFF. CDR3 in DNA: TGTGCCAGCAGACCGTCAGGGTTCGTATTCAATGAGCAGTTCTTC.

This clonotype was counted between two and nine times. This chain joins TRBV7-2 and TRBJ2-5; D uncertain. Germline V gene sequence: CDR1 SGHTA, CDR2 FQGNSA. The CDR3 sequence is 13 residues long. Trimming removed 5 bases at V and 1 base at J, with 8 bases between. Here the CDR3 reads CASSPQTQETQYF. The DNA for the CDR3 is TGTGCCAGCAGCCCTCAGACCCAAGAGACCCAGTACTTC.

The CDR3 reads CASSYSPRTWGLAGSADTQYF. The CDR3 DNA follows: TGTGCCAGCAGTTACTCTCCCCGGACTTGGGGACTAGCGGGGAGCGCAGATACGCAGTATTTT. The chain is built from TRBV6-2 or TRBV6-3 and TRBJ2-3, with 13 bases that match TRBD2. Germline lookup yields CDR1 MNHEY and CDR2 SVGEGT. V shed 0 bases and J 4 bases; nucleotides not matched to a gene: 16. The CDR3 spans 21 residues.

The rearrangement uses TRBV12-3 or TRBV12-4 and TRBJ2-1, with 16 bases fitting TRBD2. This CDR3 is 16 amino acids long. V shed 5 bases and J 7 bases; nucleotides not matched to a gene: 5. Here the CDR3 reads CASSPGLAGGLNEQFF. CDR3 nucleotide sequence: TGTGCCAGCAGTCCGGGACTAGCGGGAGGGCTAAATGAGCAGTTCTTC.

The chain uses TRBV20-1 and TRBJ2-3; 7 bases match TRBD2. Per the germline V gene, CDR1 is DFQATT and CDR2 is SNEGSKA (reference sequence). This CDR3 comprises 16 residues. J gave up 1 base and V 3 bases, and 10 bases lay outside the gene matches. CDR3 bases: TGCAGTGCTAGTAGTGCGGGAGTTGCTGGCACAGATACGCAGTATTTT. It encodes CSASSAGVAGTDTQYF.

This clonotype was picked up one time. This chain links TRBV4-2 with TRBJ2-1, with no clear D. Germline CDR1 reads LGHNA; CDR2 reads YNFKEQ. This CDR3 is built from 14 residues. Trimming removed 5 bases from V and 9 bases from J, with 17 bases in between. The CDR3 DNA follows: TGTGCCAGCAGCTCAAACTCCGGGTACGGTGAGCAGTTCTTC. Translated: CASSSNSGYGEQFF.

This clonotype was detected only a few times. The chain combines TRBV5-1 with TRBJ2-7; 11 bases fit TRBD2. The ends lost 6 bases at V and 6 bases at J; junction bases unmatched: 2. The CDR3 sequence is 12 residues long. The germline V gene has CDR1 SGHRS and CDR2 YFSETQ. The CDR3 nucleotides read TGCGCCAGCAAACTAGCGGGAGCCGAGCAGTACTTC. Translated: CASKLAGAEQYF.

The table lists this clonotype with a few counts. Sequence at one end of the junction differs from germline and may be a read error. The CDR3 is CASSSRQGGEKLFF. In nucleotides, the CDR3 is TGTGCTAGCAGCTCGCGACAGGGGGGTGAAAAACTGTTTTTT. The V and J genes are TRBV11-2 and TRBJ1-4; 9 bases map to TRBD1. The length of the CDR3 is 14 residues. CDR1 SGHAT and CDR2 FQNNGV come from the germline V gene.